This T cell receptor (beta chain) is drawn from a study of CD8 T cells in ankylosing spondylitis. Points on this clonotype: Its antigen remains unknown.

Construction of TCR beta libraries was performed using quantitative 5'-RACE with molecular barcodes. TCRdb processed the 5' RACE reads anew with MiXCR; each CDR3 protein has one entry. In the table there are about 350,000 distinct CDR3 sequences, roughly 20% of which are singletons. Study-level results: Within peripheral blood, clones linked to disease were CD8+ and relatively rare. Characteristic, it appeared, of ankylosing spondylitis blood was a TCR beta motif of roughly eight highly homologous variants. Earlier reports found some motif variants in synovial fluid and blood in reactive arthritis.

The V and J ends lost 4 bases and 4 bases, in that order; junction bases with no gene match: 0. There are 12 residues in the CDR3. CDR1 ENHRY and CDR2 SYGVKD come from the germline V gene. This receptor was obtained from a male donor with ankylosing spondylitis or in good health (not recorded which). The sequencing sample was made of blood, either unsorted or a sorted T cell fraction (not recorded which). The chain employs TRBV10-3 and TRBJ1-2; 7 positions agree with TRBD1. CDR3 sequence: CAISGTGYGYTF. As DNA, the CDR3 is TGTGCCATCAGTGGGACAGGCTATGGCTACACCTTC.